These 16 T cell receptor beta chains originate from one sample sequenced in a study of cytomegalovirus exposure and HLA in healthy donors (dated by TCRdb to 2017 to 2019). To prepare the library, the immunoSEQ multiplex PCR assay was applied. The multiplex PCR relied on a mix of 60 forward primers for TCR Vbeta segments and 13 reverse primers for TCR Jbeta segments. TCRdb obtained this table from immuneACCESS and retained in-frame rearrangements with V and J assigned. These tables miss some clones; where compared with another copy, unresolved V genes account for less than half of the shortfall, and the remainder is unexplained. The sample contains approximately 150,000 clones, 76% of them found a single time. The top ten clones comprise 3.1% of the sample. The sample was PBMCs. The origin of the receptors is a male donor in good health and CMV-seronegative.

The chain combines TRBV30 with TRBJ2-5; 7 bases align to TRBD2. The germline V gene has CDR1 GTSNPN and CDR2 SVGIG (reference sequence). There are 14 residues in the CDR3. With V trimmed by 3 bases and J by 3 bases, 7 bases remained unmatched. The CDR3 DNA follows: TGTGCCTGGAGGTTCCCGGGAGGCAAAGAGACCCAGTACTTC. Its translation is CAWRFPGGKETQYF.

The rearrangement joins TRBV2 to TRBJ2-7; TRBD1 aligns across 9 bases. Germline CDR1 SNHLY, CDR2 FYNNEI. V was pared by 1 base and J by 4 bases, with 5 bases of the junction left unmatched. The CDR3 is made up of 15 amino acids. CDR3 sequence: CASSEGTGVPYEQYF. The CDR3 region has the DNA TGTGCCAGCAGTGAAGGGACAGGGGTTCCTTACGAGCAGTACTTC.

The chain combines TRBV7-2 with TRBJ2-5; 7 nucleotides agree with TRBD2. The J call may be in error: the DNA end matches TRBJ2-7 better. Per the germline V gene, CDR1 is SGHTA and CDR2 is FQGNSA. The CDR3 spans 15 residues. CDR3 residues: CASSSSLGGFYEQYF. The DNA for the CDR3 is TGTGCCAGCAGCTCGTCCCTGGGAGGGTTCTACGAGCAGTACTTC.

The V call is TRBV19, the J call TRBJ1-2, with 11 bases that match TRBD1. This CDR3 has 13 residues. The junction had 7 bases not matched to a gene; V was cut back by 9 bases and J by 7 bases. Germline values: CDR1 LNHDA, CDR2 SQIVND (reference sequence). As DNA, the CDR3 is TGTGCCAGCGGACAGGGGGCGATCTCTGGCTACACCTTC. Protein sequence: CASGQGAISGYTF.

The chain uses TRBV13 and TRBJ1-4; 9 bases line up with TRBD1. This CDR3 has 15 residues. In germline, CDR1 is PRHDT, CDR2 FYEKMQ (reference sequence). With 4 bases clipped from V and 7 bases from J, the junction kept 7 bases outside the gene matches. The CDR3 reads CASSYIQGASEKLFF. CDR3 nucleotides: TGTGCCAGCAGCTACATACAGGGGGCAAGTGAAAAACTGTTTTTT. Looking up the rest from reference TRBV13 and TRBJ1-4 gives the full variable domain: AAGVIQSPRHLIKEKRETATLKCYPIPRHDTVYWYQQGPGQDPQFLISFYEKMQSDKGSIPDRFSAQQFSDYHSELNMSSLELGDSALYFCASSYIQGASEKLFFGSGTQLSVL.

The chain uses TRBV4-3 and TRBJ2-3; the match to TRBD2 covers 9 bases. This CDR3 is 17 amino acids long. Germline CDR1 reads LGHNA; CDR2 reads YSLEER. Trimming cost V 0 bases and J 0 bases; bases outside gene matches: 4. CDR3 in amino acids: CASSQESGRMSTDTQYF. The CDR3 coding sequence is TGCGCCAGCAGCCAAGAGAGCGGGAGGATGAGCACAGATACGCAGTATTTT.

V gene TRBV18 combines with J gene TRBJ1-1, with D maybe TRBD1 (6 bases). V dropped 4 bases and J dropped 1 base, with 10 bases sitting between them. Germline values: CDR1 KGHSH, CDR2 LQKENI. The CDR3 totals 14 residues. The CDR3: CASSLGHGNTEAFF. Written as DNA, the CDR3 is TGTGCCAGCTCACTGGGACACGGGAACACTGAAGCTTTCTTT.

This clone was counted a single time. The chain joins TRBV28 to TRBJ2-2; 9 positions agree with TRBD2. With 3 bases clipped from V and 6 bases from J, the junction kept 5 bases outside the gene matches. CDR3 length: 15 residues. The germline V gene encodes CDR1 MDHEN and CDR2 SYDVKM. This CDR3 reads CASSFSGGGAGELFF. Written as DNA, the CDR3 is TGTGCCAGCAGTTTTTCTGGCGGGGGGGCCGGGGAGCTGTTTTTT.

The rearrangement joins TRBV25-1 to TRBJ1-2; D gene ambiguous. The CDR3 consists of 13 residues. V lost 3 bases to trimming and J lost 4 bases, with 9 bases between them. The V gene's germline CDR1 is MGHDK and CDR2 SYGVNS. CDR3 DNA sequence: TGTGCCAGCAGTGACCACAAACCCTATGGCTACACCTTC. Translated: CASSDHKPYGYTF.

V is TRBV5-1 and J is TRBJ2-1, with 9 bases identical to TRBD1. This CDR3 region has 17 residues. The V and J ends lost 1 base and 5 bases, in that order; junction bases with no gene match: 10. Germline V gene lookup returns CDR1 SGHRS and CDR2 YFSETQ. Written as DNA, the CDR3 is TGCGCCAGCAGCTTGTCGCGGCCCGGGACAGGGAACAATGAGCAGTTCTTC. Protein: CASSLSRPGTGNNEQFF.

This chain joins TRBV5-6 and TRBJ2-3, with D possibly TRBD2 on 6 matching bases. CDR1 SGHDT and CDR2 YYEEEE come from the germline V gene. The V end lost 1 base, the J end lost 2 bases, and 8 bases lay between the germline ends. This CDR3 is 14 amino acids long. The CDR3 reads CASSLRGTTDTQYF. The DNA of the CDR3 is TGTGCCAGCAGCTTGCGGGGGACCACAGATACGCAGTATTTT. The full variable domain, rest sourced from reference TRBV5-6 and TRBJ2-3, is DAGVTQSPTHLIKTRGQQVTLRCSPKSGHDTVSWYQQALGQGPQFIFQYYEEEERQRGNFPDRFSGHQFPNYSSELNVNALLLGDSALYLCASSLRGTTDTQYFGPGTRLTVL.

This rearrangement joins TRBV29-1 to TRBJ2-5; 7 nucleotides line up with TRBD2. From germline, CDR1 is SQVTM and CDR2 ANQGSEA. After removal of 6 bases from V and 1 base from J, the junction contained 8 bases not matched to a gene. The CDR3 spans 14 residues. The CDR3 DNA sequence: TGCAGCGTCATTAGGGCGGGGGTCCAAGAGACCCAGTACTTC. It yields the protein CSVIRAGVQETQYF.

V is TRBV19 and J is TRBJ2-6; a weak D match, TRBD2 (6 bases). Germline CDR1 LNHDA, CDR2 SQIVND (reference sequence). The CDR3 consists of 16 residues. The germline V and J ends were trimmed by 5 bases and 0 bases, with 11 bases remaining between them. The CDR3 sequence: CASSQRTISGANVLTF. CDR3 nucleotides: TGTGCCAGTAGTCAAAGGACTATCTCTGGGGCCAACGTCCTGACTTTC.

This chain uses TRBV11-2 with TRBJ2-1, with D tentatively TRBD2 (5 bases). The CDR3 has 15 residues. Between the trimmed V and J ends, which lost 5 bases and 0 bases, there was a span of 11 bases. Looked up from germline, CDR1 is SGHAT and CDR2 is FQNNGV. CDR3 region: CASSRGLRSYNEQFF. Here the CDR3 DNA reads TGTGCCAGCAGCCGAGGACTCCGCTCCTACAATGAGCAGTTCTTC.

This clone was observed a few times. V gene TRBV2 combines with J gene TRBJ2-1, with D possibly matching TRBD2 (5 bases). Germline assignment: CDR1 SNHLY and CDR2 FYNNEI. This CDR3 region has 14 residues. Trimming removed 7 bases from V and 0 bases from J, with 10 bases in between. CDR3 loop: CASMSGSSYNEQFF. As DNA, the CDR3 is TGTGCCAGCATGTCGGGGAGCTCCTACAATGAGCAGTTCTTC. Drawing the rest from reference TRBV2 and TRBJ2-1, the complete variable domain is EPEVTQTPSHQVTQMGQEVILRCVPISNHLYFYWYRQILGQKVEFLVSFYNNEISEKSEIFDDQFSVERPDGSNFTLKIRSTKLEDSAMYFCASMSGSSYNEQFFGPGTRLTVL.

The V and J genes are TRBV28 and TRBJ1-5; 8 nucleotides align to TRBD1. V lost 6 bases and J lost 11; bases outside the gene matches: 9. This CDR3 has 13 amino acids. Germline CDR1 and CDR2: MDHEN and SYDVKM. CDR3 in DNA: TGTGCCAGCAGGCTAGGACAGGGATCCTCCCAGCATTTT. Protein product: CASRLGQGSSQHF.